A single sample gave rise to the 9 T cell receptor beta chains below, sequenced in a study of T-cell memory formation after mild COVID-19. One entry per CDR3 protein results from TCRdb running MiXCR on the 5' RACE reads. The top ten hold under 15% of the sample, which has under 450,000 distinct CDR3 sequences, less than 25% seen once. Sequenced: PBMCs or a T cell subset sorted from them (not recorded which). Source of these receptors: an adult woman who had mild COVID-19 (a few samples of this study predate the infection). Cell type and time point are not known.

This clonotype turned up a few times. CDR3 nucleotides: TGTGCCAGCAGCTCGGGGCCGACTGGGGGAATTTACACAGATACGCAGTATTTT. Residues: CASSSGPTGGIYTDTQYF. The V gene is TRBV7-8, the J gene TRBJ2-3; D is tentatively TRBD1 or TRBD2 (5 bases each). The CDR3 extends over 18 amino acids. The germline V gene has CDR1 SGHVS and CDR2 FQNEAQ. The V and J ends lost 4 bases and 2 bases respectively, with 22 bases between them.

The chain carries TRBV7-8 and TRBJ2-7; D uncertain. This CDR3 comprises 13 residues. Germline V lookup: CDR1 SGHVS, CDR2 FQNEAQ. With 7 bases removed from V and 4 bases from J, the gap between germline ends came to 14 bases. The CDR3 sequence: CASKERTAYEQYF. CDR3 coding DNA: TGTGCCAGCAAGGAACGGACGGCTTACGAGCAGTACTTC.

The J gene is TRBJ2-3, the V gene TRBV7-9, with 7 bases that match TRBD1. Germline trimming cut 2 bases from V and 6 bases from J; bases unmatched to any gene: 8. CDR1 is SEHNR, CDR2 FQNEAQ, per germline (reference sequence). This CDR3 spans 15 amino acids. The CDR3 nucleotides are TGTGCCAGCAGCTTAAACAGGGGTCCGCGGGATACGCAGTATTTT. Translated: CASSLNRGPRDTQYF.

This clonotype appeared a few times. The gene calls are TRBV12-3 or TRBV12-4 and TRBJ1-6; TRBD1 might be the D (5 bases). The V gene lost 6 bases and the J gene lost 7 bases, with 7 bases spanning the gap. The CDR3 extends over 12 amino acids. The CDR3 nucleotides are TGTGCCAGCAGACACAGGAATTCACCCCTCCACTTT. Encoded protein: CASRHRNSPLHF.

The chain combines TRBV3-1 with TRBJ2-7, with no clear D. Germline V CDR1 and CDR2: LGHDT, YNNKEL (reference sequence). The CDR3 sequence is 15 residues long. The V end lost 7 bases, the J end lost 0 bases, and 16 bases lay between the germline ends. CDR3: CASMGRESYSYEQYF. The CDR3 DNA is TGTGCCAGCATGGGAAGAGAATCGTACTCCTACGAGCAGTACTTC.

There are a few counts of this clonotype. The V and J genes are TRBV20-1 and TRBJ2-4, with no clear D. Germline lookup yields CDR1 DFQATT and CDR2 SNEGSKA (reference sequence). CDR3 size: 14 residues. The V end lost 5 bases, the J end lost 7 bases, and 18 bases lay between the germline ends. In DNA, the CDR3 is TGCAGTGCTCACCGCCTAGGTGACTCGAACATTCAGTACTTC. Translation gives CSAHRLGDSNIQYF.

This chain connects TRBV3-1 to TRBJ2-6; D is possibly TRBD1 (5 bases). Germline lookup yields CDR1 LGHDT and CDR2 YNNKEL (reference sequence). There are 16 residues in the CDR3. V gave up 4 bases and J gave up 4 bases, with 14 bases separating them. The DNA for the CDR3 is TGTGCCAGCAGCCTAAATTCAGGGTCGGGGGCCAACGTCCTGACTTTC. Translation: CASSLNSGSGANVLTF.

This clonotype was seen a few times. This sequence joins TRBV7-9 and TRBJ1-1; D not resolved. CDR3 length: 16 amino acids. Germline CDR1 and CDR2: SEHNR and FQNEAQ (reference sequence). Trimming stripped 0 bases from V and 0 bases from J, with 11 bases between. The CDR3 DNA reads TGTGCCAGCAGCTTAGCTCCCCTTACAATGAACACTGAAGCTTTCTTT. It encodes CASSLAPLTMNTEAFF.

This clonotype was counted between two and nine times. The chain combines TRBV7-6 with TRBJ2-7, with 8 bases lining up with TRBD2. In germline, CDR1 is SGHVS, CDR2 FNYEAQ. This CDR3 spans 15 amino acids. V lost 3 bases, J lost 6 bases, and 10 bases stayed unmatched. The CDR3 DNA reads as TGTGCCAGCAGCTTTCGAGCGGGGGACTTGAGCGAGCAGTACTTC. This gives the protein CASSFRAGDLSEQYF.